This T cell receptor beta chain was identified in a study of human T cells and chemical hapten exposure. Study details: Per-sample TCR yield variation was attributed mainly to small pooled library volume differences.

Time point here: healthy volunteer bleed at 2 weeks. Whole blood that had not been fractionated was the source of extracted total RNA. Germline V gene lookup returns CDR1 SQVTM and CDR2 ANQGSEA. V dropped 4 bases and J dropped 5; count of bases not matched to a gene: 10. This CDR3 region has 15 residues. In the case of this clonotype: Antigen specificity is unknown.

Within the library, unique molecular identifiers were attached to each individual cDNA molecule. Original analysis: Counts of TCRs in each sample centred on a median of roughly 89,000 and extended from approximately 20,000 to 700,000. TCRdb analysed the RACE reads with MiXCR anew, one entry per CDR3 protein. TCRdb's processing, not the authors', yielded these V and J calls. The table shows roughly 120,000 distinct CDR3 sequences, with about 9% occurring only once. Findings and limits, study-wide: There was no change with DPC sensitization in TCRs above 1 in 1000 frequency.

This sequence was found in a male donor in good health. Some clones in this sample may be carry-over from other donors' samples. The sequenced sample was whole blood. The chain has TRBV29-1 and TRBJ2-5; 10 bases are shared with TRBD1. The CDR3 loop is CSVAGTGEDGETQYF. The CDR3 DNA is TGCAGCGTTGCCGGGACAGGGGAAGATGGGGAGACCCAGTACTTC.